This entry concerns a single T cell receptor beta chain. This CDR3 region has 14 residues. Germline lookup yields CDR1 SNHLY and CDR2 FYNNEI. The V and J ends lost 6 bases and 3 bases respectively, with 12 bases between them. PCR employed 60 Vbeta and 13 Jbeta primers. TCRdb keeps only in-frame clones here, not all; method: immunoSEQ multiplex PCR. Seen in this sample are about 140,000 clones; the ten most common clones hold 2% to 2.5%. The data were taken from a study of cytomegalovirus exposure and HLA in healthy donors. Overall study: An earlier analysis found fewer than 140 million unique TCR beta sequences from around 180 million T cells.

This chain connects TRBV2 to TRBJ1-5, with D possibly TRBD1 on 5 matching bases. This clonotype was sampled from a woman aged 18-29 years in good health and CMV-seronegative. Sequenced: PBMCs. The CDR3 here is CASSFQGLNQPQHF. The CDR3 region has the DNA TGTGCCAGCAGCTTCCAGGGTCTCAATCAGCCCCAGCATTTT.